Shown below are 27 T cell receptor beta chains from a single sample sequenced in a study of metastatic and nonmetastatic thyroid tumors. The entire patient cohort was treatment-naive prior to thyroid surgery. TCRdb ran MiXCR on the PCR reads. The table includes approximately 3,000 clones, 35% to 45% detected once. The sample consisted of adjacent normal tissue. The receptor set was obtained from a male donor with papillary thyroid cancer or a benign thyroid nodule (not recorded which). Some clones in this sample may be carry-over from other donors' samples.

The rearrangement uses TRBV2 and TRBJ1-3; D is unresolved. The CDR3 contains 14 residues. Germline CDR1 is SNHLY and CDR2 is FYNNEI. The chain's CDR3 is CEGNKGDSGNTIYF. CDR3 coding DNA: TGTGAAGGAAATAAGGGAGATAGCGGAAACACCATATATTTT.

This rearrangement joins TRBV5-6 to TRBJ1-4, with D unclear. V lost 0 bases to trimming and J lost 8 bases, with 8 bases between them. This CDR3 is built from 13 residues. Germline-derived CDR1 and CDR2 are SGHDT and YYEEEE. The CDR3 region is CASSLASGEKLFF. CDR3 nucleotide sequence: TGTGCCAGCAGCTTGGCTTCTGGGGAAAAACTGTTTTTT.

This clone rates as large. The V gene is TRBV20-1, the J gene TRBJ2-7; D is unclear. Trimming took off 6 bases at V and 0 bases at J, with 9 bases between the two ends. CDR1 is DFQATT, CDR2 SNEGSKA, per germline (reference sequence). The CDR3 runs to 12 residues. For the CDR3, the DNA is TGCAGTGCCCGACTGAGCTCCTACGAGCAGTACGTC. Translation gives CSARLSSYEQYV.

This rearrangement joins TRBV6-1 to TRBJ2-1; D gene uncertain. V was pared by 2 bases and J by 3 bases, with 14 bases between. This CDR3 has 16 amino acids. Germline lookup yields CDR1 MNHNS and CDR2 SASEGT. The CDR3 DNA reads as TGTGCCAGCAGTGAACGCGCGGCTGGGGACTACAATGAGCAGTTCTTC. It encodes CASSERAAGDYNEQFF.

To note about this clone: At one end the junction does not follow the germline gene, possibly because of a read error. The CDR3 sequence is CASRTLTSGRTHTQYF. CDR3 in DNA: TGTGCCAGCAGAACATTGACTAGCGGACGCACACATACACAGTATTTT. The rearrangement links TRBV2 to TRBJ2-3; 9 bases agree with TRBD2. Germline V CDR1 and CDR2: SNHLY, FYNNEI. This CDR3 has 16 amino acids.

The CDR3 here is CASRGKGGSEAFF. The CDR3 DNA follows: TGTGCCAGCAGAGGGAAAGGGGGCTCTGAAGCTTTCTTT. The chain recombines TRBV6-1 with TRBJ1-1; 7 nucleotides line up with TRBD1. Germline assignment: CDR1 MNHNS and CDR2 SASEGT. V dropped 6 bases and J dropped 6; count of bases not matched to a gene: 7. The CDR3 has 13 amino acids.

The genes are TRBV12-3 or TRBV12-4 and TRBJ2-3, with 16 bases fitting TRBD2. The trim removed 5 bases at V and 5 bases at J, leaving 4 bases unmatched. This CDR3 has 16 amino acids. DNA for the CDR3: TGTGCCAGCAGTCCGGGACTAGCGGGAGGGATAGATACGCAGTATTTT. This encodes CASSPGLAGGIDTQYF.

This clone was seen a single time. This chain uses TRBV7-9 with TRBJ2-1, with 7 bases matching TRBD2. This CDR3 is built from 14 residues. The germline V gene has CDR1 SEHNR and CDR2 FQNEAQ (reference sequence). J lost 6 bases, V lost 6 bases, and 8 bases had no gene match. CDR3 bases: TGTGCCAGCAGAACCGGGACTATCCTCAATGAGCAGTTCTTC. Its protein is CASRTGTILNEQFF. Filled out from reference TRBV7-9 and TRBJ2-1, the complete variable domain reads DTGVSQNPRHKITKRGQNVTFRCDPISEHNRLYWYRQTLGQGPEFLTYFQNEAQLEKSRLLSDRFSAERPKGSFSTLEIQRTEQGDSAMYLCASRTGTILNEQFFGPGTRLTVL.

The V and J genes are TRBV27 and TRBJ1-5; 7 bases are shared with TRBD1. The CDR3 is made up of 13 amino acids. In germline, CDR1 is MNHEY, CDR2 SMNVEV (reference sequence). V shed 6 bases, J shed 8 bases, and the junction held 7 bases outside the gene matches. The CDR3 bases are TGTGCCAGCAGACGTACAGGGGACAAGCCCCAGCATTTT. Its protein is CASRRTGDKPQHF.

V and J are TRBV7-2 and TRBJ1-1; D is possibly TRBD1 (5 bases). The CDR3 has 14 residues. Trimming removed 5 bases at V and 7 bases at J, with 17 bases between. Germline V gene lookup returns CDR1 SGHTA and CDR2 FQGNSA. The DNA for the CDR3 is TGTGCCAGCAGCATTAGGAGGGGCGAGAGTGAAGCTTTCTTT. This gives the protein CASSIRRGESEAFF.

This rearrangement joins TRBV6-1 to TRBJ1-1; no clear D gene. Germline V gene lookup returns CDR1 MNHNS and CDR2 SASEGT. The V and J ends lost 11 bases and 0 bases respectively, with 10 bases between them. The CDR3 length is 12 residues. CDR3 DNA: TGTGCCGCAGCATGGGTGAACACTGAAGCTTTCTTT. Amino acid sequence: CAAAWVNTEAFF.

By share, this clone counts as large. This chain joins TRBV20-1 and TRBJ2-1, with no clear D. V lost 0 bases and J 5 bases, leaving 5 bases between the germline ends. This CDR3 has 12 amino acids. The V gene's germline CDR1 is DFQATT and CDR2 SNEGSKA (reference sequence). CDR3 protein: CSARDTNNEQFF. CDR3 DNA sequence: TGCAGTGCTAGAGACACAAACAATGAGCAGTTCTTC.

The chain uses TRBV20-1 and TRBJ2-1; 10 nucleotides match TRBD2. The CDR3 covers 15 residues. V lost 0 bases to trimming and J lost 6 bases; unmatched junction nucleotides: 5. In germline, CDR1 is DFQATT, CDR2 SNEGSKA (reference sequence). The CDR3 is CSARDLLAGSNEQFF. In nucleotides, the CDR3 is TGCAGTGCTAGAGATTTACTAGCGGGAAGCAATGAGCAGTTCTTC.

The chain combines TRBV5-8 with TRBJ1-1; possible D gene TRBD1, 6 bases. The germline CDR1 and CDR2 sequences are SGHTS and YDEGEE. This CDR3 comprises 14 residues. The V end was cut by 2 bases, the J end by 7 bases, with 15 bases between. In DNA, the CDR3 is TGTGCCAGCAGCTTTTCGGGGGGCGCCGGTGAAGCTTTCTTT. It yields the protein CASSFSGGAGEAFF.

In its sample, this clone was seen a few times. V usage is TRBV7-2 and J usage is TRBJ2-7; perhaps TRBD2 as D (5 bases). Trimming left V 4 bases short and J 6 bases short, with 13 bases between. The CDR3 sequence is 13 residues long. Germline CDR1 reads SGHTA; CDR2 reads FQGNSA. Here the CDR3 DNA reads TGTGCCAGCAGCTACGGGCCGGAGGCCGAGCAGTACTTC. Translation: CASSYGPEAEQYF.

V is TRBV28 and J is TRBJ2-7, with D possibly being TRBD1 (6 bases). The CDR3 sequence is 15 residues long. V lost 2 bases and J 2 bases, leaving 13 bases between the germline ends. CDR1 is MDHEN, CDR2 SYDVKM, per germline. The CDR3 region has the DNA TGTGCCAGCAGTTTAGGCCGACAGGTCACCTACGAGCAGTACTTC. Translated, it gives CASSLGRQVTYEQYF.

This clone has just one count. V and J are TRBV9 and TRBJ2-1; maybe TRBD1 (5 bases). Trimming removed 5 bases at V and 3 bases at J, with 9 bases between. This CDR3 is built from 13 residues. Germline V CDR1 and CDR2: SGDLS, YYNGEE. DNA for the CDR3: TGTGCCAGCAGTATTAGGGGCTACAATGAGCAGTTCTTC. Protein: CASSIRGYNEQFF.

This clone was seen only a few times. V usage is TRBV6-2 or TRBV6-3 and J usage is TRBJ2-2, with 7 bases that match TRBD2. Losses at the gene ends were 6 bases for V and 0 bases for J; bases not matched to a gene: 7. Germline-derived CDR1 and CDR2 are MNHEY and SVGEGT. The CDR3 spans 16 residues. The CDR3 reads CASRRGGSANTGELFF. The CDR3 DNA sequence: TGTGCCAGCAGGCGAGGCGGGAGCGCGAACACCGGGGAGCTGTTTTTT.

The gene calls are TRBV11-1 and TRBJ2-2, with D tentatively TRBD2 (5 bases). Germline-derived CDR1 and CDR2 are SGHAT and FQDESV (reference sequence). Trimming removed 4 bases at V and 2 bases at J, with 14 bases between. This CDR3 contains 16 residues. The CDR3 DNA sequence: TGTGCCAGCAGCTCCCCTCCGGCGGGCAACACCGGGGAGCTGTTTTTT. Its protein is CASSSPPAGNTGELFF. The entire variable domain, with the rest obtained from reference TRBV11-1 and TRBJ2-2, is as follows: EAEVAQSPRYKITEKSQAVAFWCDPISGHATLYWYRQILGQGPELLVQFQDESVVDDSQLPKDRFSAERLKGVDSTLKIQPAELGDSAMYLCASSSPPAGNTGELFFGEGSRLTVL.

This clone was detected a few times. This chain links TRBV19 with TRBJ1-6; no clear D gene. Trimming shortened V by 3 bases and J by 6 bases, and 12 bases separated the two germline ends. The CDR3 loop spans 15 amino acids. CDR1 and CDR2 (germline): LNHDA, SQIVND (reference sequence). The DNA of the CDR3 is TGTGCCAGTAGTATCTCCGGTCAGCTTAATTCACCCCTCCACTTT. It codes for CASSISGQLNSPLHF.

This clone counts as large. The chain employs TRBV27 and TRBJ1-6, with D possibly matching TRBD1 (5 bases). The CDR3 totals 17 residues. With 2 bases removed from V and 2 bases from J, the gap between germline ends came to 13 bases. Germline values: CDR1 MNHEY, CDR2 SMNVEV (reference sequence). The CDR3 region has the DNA TGTGCCAGCAGTTTAGTCCTGTCGGGGGCCTATAATTCACCCCTCCACTTT. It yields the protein CASSLVLSGAYNSPLHF.

CDR3 amino acids: CASSLGPQGNYGYTF. For the CDR3, the DNA is TGCGCCAGCAGCTTGGGGCCACAGGGGAATTACGGCTACACCTTC. The rearrangement joins TRBV5-1 to TRBJ1-2; 7 bases match TRBD1. V gave up 0 bases and J gave up 8 bases; unmatched junction bases: 10. The CDR3 has 15 amino acids. Per the germline V gene, CDR1 is SGHRS and CDR2 is YFSETQ.

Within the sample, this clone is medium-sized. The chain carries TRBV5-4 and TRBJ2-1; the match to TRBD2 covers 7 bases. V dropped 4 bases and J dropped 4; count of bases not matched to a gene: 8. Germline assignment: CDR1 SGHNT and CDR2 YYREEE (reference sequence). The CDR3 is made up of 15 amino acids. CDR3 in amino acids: CASSKSGGSYNEQFF. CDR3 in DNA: TGTGCCAGCAGCAAGTCGGGAGGCTCGTACAATGAGCAGTTCTTC.

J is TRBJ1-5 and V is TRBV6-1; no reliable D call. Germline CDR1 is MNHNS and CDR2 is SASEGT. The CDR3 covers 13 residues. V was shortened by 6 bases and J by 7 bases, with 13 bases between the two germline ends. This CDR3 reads CASRRLPPQPQHF. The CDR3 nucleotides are TGTGCCAGCAGGAGACTCCCGCCCCAGCCCCAGCATTTT.

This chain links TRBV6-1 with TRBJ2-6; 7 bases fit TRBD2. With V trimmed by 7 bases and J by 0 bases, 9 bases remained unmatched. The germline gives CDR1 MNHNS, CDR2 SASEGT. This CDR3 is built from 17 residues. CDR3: CASIHSGRGSGANVLTF. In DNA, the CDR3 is TGTGCCAGCATCCATAGCGGGCGGGGCTCTGGGGCCAACGTCCTGACTTTC.

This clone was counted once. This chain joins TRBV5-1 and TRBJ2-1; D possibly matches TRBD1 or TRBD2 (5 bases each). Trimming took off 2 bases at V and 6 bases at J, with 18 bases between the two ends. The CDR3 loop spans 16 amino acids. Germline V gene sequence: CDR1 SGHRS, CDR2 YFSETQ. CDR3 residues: CASSLEQVARSNEQFF. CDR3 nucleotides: TGCGCCAGCAGCTTAGAACAGGTAGCGCGATCCAATGAGCAGTTCTTC.

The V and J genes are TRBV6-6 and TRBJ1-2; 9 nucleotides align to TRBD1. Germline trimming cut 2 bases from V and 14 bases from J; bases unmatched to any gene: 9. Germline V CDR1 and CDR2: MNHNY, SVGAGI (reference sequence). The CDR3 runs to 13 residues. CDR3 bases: TGTGCCAGCAGTTACAACAGGGACAGGGTAGGAACCTTC. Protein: CASSYNRDRVGTF.